This T cell receptor (beta chain) was identified during a study of identical twins. Study results and caveats: Where out-of-frame alpha sequences were twin-shared, they showed excess low generation probability.

With 6 bases clipped from V and 2 bases from J, the junction kept 5 bases outside the gene matches. CDR3 size: 14 residues. In germline, CDR1 is MNHEY, CDR2 SVGEGT. Of note for this clonotype: The antigen is unknown.

cDNA carried unique molecular identifiers, and a universal primer site was added by template switching. Each CDR3 protein is one row after TCRdb ran MiXCR on the 5' RACE reads. This table has 500,000 to 600,000 distinct CDR3 sequences, less than 25% appearing once. A further study also used this sample, focusing on T cells expressing NK-cell markers. This second report adds: Sorted T-cell subsets CD3+CD56+NKG2C+, CD3+CD56+NKG2C- and CD3+CD56-NKG2C+ were TCR beta-sequenced. Among the experiments, several used an anti-gamma-delta TCR antibody to restrict sorting to alpha-beta TCR T cells.

Sequenced: CD4+ T cells sorted from blood. The V and J genes are TRBV6-2 or TRBV6-3 and TRBJ2-7; TRBD2 agrees at 9 bases. This receptor was taken from a woman aged 18 to 35 in good health. CDR3 region: CASRNSGGTYEQYF. The CDR3 DNA is TGTGCCAGCAGGAATAGCGGGGGAACCTACGAGCAGTACTTC.